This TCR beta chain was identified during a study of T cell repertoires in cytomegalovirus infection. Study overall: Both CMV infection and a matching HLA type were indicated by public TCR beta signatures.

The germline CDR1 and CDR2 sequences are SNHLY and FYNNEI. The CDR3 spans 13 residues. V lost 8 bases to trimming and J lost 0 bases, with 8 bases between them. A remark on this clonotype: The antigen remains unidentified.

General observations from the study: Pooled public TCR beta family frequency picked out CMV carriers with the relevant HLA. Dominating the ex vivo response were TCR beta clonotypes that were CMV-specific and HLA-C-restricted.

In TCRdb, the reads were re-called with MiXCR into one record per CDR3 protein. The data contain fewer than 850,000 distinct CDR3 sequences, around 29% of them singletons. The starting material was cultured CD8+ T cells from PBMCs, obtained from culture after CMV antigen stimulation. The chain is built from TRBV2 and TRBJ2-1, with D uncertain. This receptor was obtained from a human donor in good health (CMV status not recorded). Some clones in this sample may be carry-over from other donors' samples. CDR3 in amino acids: CASYIHSYNEQFF. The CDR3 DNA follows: TGTGCCAGCTACATCCACTCCTACAATGAGCAGTTCTTC. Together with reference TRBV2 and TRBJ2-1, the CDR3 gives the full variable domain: EPEVTQTPSHQVTQMGQEVILRCVPISNHLYFYWYRQILGQKVEFLVSFYNNEISEKSEIFDDQFSVERPDGSNFTLKIRSTKLEDSAMYFCASYIHSYNEQFFGPGTRLTVL.